A single sample gave rise to the 22 T cell receptor beta chains below, sequenced in a study of blood T cell repertoires in COVID-19. TCRdb's copy holds only in-frame clones and misses some; the assay was immunoSEQ multiplex PCR. The sample lists around 50,000 clones; roughly 91% were seen once. The sample taken for sequencing was peripheral blood. The receptor source for this set is a man aged 50-60 years with active COVID-19.

J is TRBJ2-7 and V is TRBV5-1; D is possibly TRBD1 (6 bases). This CDR3 spans 14 amino acids. Germline V CDR1 and CDR2: SGHRS, YFSETQ. V was trimmed by 0 bases and J by 1 base, leaving 8 bases between them. CDR3 DNA sequence: TGCGCCAGCAGCTTGGCCGGACAGTCCTACGAGCAGTACTTC. Protein: CASSLAGQSYEQYF.

J is TRBJ1-2 and V is TRBV23-1; D gene unclear. TRBV23-1 is filed as an ORF, its function uncertain. This CDR3 is 15 amino acids long. V was shortened by 0 bases and J by 8 bases, with 16 bases between the two germline ends. The CDR3 sequence is CASSQSKTHNKGYTF. The DNA of the CDR3 is TGCGCCAGCAGTCAATCGAAGACACACAATAAGGGCTACACCTTC.

This sequence joins TRBV6-6 and TRBJ2-1; 12 nucleotides agree with TRBD2. The CDR3 runs 16 residues. V lost 0 bases, J lost 8 bases, and 5 bases stayed unmatched. From germline, CDR1 is MNHNY and CDR2 SVGAGI (reference sequence). The CDR3 DNA is TGTGCCAGCAGTTACTCAGGGCTAGCGGGAGGGCATGAGCAGTTCTTC. Translated: CASSYSGLAGGHEQFF.

The chain uses TRBV28 and TRBJ1-1, with unresolved D. Trimming took off 7 bases at V and 5 bases at J, with 14 bases between the two ends. CDR3 size: 13 residues. The germline V gene encodes CDR1 MDHEN and CDR2 SYDVKM. The DNA of the CDR3 is TGTGCCAGCACCCAATCTCCTAATACTGAAGCTTTCTTT. Amino acid sequence: CASTQSPNTEAFF. The whole variable domain, filled in from reference TRBV28 and TRBJ1-1, reads DVKVTQSSRYLVKRTGEKVFLECVQDMDHENMFWYRQDPGLGLRLIYFSYDVKMKEKGDIPEGYSVSREKKERFSLILESASTNQTSMYLCASTQSPNTEAFFGQGTRLTVV.

This chain connects TRBV7-2 to TRBJ2-4; maybe TRBD1 (5 bases). This CDR3 has 15 residues. Per germline, CDR1 SGHTA and CDR2 FQGNSA. V gave up 5 bases and J gave up 0 bases, with 11 bases separating them. The DNA for the CDR3 is TGTGCCAGCAGCCTGACAGTACTAGCCAAAAACATTCAGTACTTC. Its translation: CASSLTVLAKNIQYF.

V and J are TRBV4-3 and TRBJ1-2; 12 bases are shared with TRBD1. The CDR3 extends over 15 amino acids. Germline-derived CDR1 and CDR2 are LGHNA and YSLEER. V lost 1 base and J lost 4; bases outside the gene matches: 1. Here the CDR3 DNA reads TGCGCCAGCAGCCAAGGGGACAGGGGGCTCTATGGCTACACCTTC. It specifies CASSQGDRGLYGYTF.

The V call is TRBV24-1, the J call TRBJ2-1, with D possibly TRBD1 on 6 matching bases. Germline V gene data show CDR1 as KGHDR and CDR2 as SFDVKD. This CDR3 is 13 amino acids long. Deletions cut 9 bases from V and 3 bases from J, with 11 bases between. CDR3 region: CATLGTNYNEQFF. CDR3 nucleotide sequence: TGTGCCACCCTAGGGACAAACTACAATGAGCAGTTCTTC.

V usage is TRBV4-3 and J usage is TRBJ1-6, with 12 bases matching TRBD1. Looked up from germline, CDR1 is LGHNA and CDR2 is YSLEER. The V segment lost 4 bases and the J segment 1 base; nucleotides outside the gene matches: 5. This CDR3 is 18 amino acids long. CDR3 sequence (DNA): TGCGCCAGCAGCCGGGAGGGACAGGGGGCTTCCTATAATTCACCCCTCCACTTT. This translates into CASSREGQGASYNSPLHF.

The chain employs TRBV4-2 and TRBJ2-1; 8 bases map to TRBD2. CDR3 length: 17 residues. Germline loops: CDR1 LGHNA, CDR2 YNFKEQ. V shed 0 bases and J 6 bases; nucleotides not matched to a gene: 10. Here the CDR3 reads CASSQDGGTSLPNEQFF. In nucleotides, the CDR3 is TGTGCCAGCAGCCAAGATGGAGGGACTAGTCTCCCCAATGAGCAGTTCTTC.

The chain carries TRBV7-9 and TRBJ2-5; D gene ambiguous. Looked up from germline, CDR1 is SEHNR and CDR2 is FQNEAQ (reference sequence). Trimming removed 3 bases at V and 5 bases at J, with 4 bases between. The CDR3 is 11 residues long. The CDR3 here is CASSFFETQYF. Here the CDR3 DNA reads TGTGCCAGCAGCTTCTTCGAGACCCAGTACTTC.

V gene TRBV4-1 combines with J gene TRBJ2-7; D is uncertain. This CDR3 comprises 14 residues. V was pared by 0 bases and J by 5 bases, with 11 bases between. Germline CDR1 MGHRA, CDR2 YSYEKL. CDR3 residues: CASSQEPRGHEQYF. CDR3 DNA sequence: TGCGCCAGCAGCCAAGAGCCCCGAGGTCACGAGCAGTACTTC.

The genes are TRBV9 and TRBJ1-2, with D possibly matching TRBD1 (5 bases). CDR1 and CDR2 from the germline V gene are SGDLS and YYNGEE. Trimming took off 3 bases at V and 3 bases at J, with 12 bases between the two ends. CDR3 size: 14 residues. This CDR3 is CASSGGQDYYGYTF. The CDR3 coding sequence is TGTGCCAGCAGCGGAGGACAAGACTACTATGGCTACACCTTC.

The chain links TRBV7-9 to TRBJ1-4; D unresolved. Germline CDR1 and CDR2: SEHNR and FQNEAQ (reference sequence). CDR3 length equals 15 residues. The V end was cut by 2 bases, the J end by 4 bases, with 11 bases between. CDR3 amino acids: CASSLNGQDNEKLFF. CDR3 coding DNA: TGTGCCAGCAGCTTAAATGGGCAGGATAATGAAAAACTGTTTTTT.

This chain connects TRBV9 to TRBJ2-1; TRBD2 aligns across 9 bases. J lost 10 bases, V lost 0 bases, and 8 bases had no gene match. The CDR3 runs 15 residues. The germline CDR1 and CDR2 sequences are SGDLS and YYNGEE. CDR3 nucleotide sequence: TGTGCCAGCAGCGTAGCGGGAGCGGGGGGCCCGGAGCAGTTCTTC. It codes for CASSVAGAGGPEQFF.

CDR3 bases: TGTGCCAGCAGCGAGGAAAACATTCAGTACTTC. Translated, it gives CASSEENIQYF. V is TRBV21-1 and J is TRBJ2-4; the table calls TRBD2, which could not be checked here. TRBV21-1 is listed as a pseudogene. This CDR3 region has 11 residues.

This clone was picked up one time. The chain couples TRBV5-4 to TRBJ1-2; tentatively, D is TRBD1 (5 bases). V was clipped by 4 bases and J by 4 bases, with 17 bases between them. The V gene's germline CDR1 is SGHNT and CDR2 YYREEE (reference sequence). The CDR3 totals 15 residues. In DNA, the CDR3 is TGTGCCAGCAGCGCCTCACAGGCCGTCGGCTATGGCTACACCTTC. It translates to CASSASQAVGYGYTF.

CDR3 sequence (DNA): TGTGCCTGGAGTAAGCGGGGGGCACGGTACGAGCAGTACTTC. This encodes CAWSKRGARYEQYF. The rearrangement links TRBV30 to TRBJ2-7, with TRBD2 matching over 9 bases. CDR1 is GTSNPN and CDR2 is SVGIG in the germline V gene (reference sequence). With V trimmed by 2 bases and J by 4 bases, 6 bases remained unmatched. This CDR3 is built from 14 residues.

The rearrangement links TRBV12-3 or TRBV12-4 to TRBJ1-2, with no clear D. V lost 3 bases to trimming and J lost 7 bases, with 12 bases between them. The CDR3 extends over 13 amino acids. This CDR3 is CASSFSTEVGYTF. CDR3 DNA sequence: TGTGCCAGCAGTTTTTCGACTGAGGTTGGCTACACCTTC.

This chain connects TRBV18 to TRBJ2-6; D remains unclear. Germline CDR1 reads KGHSH; CDR2 reads LQKENI. The CDR3 has 16 residues. V was trimmed by 1 base and J by 0 bases, leaving 7 bases between them. The CDR3 DNA sequence: TGTGCCAGCTCACCACGGAGCTTCTCTGGGGCCAACGTCCTGACTTTC. Its protein product is CASSPRSFSGANVLTF.

The chain recombines TRBV19 with TRBJ1-2, with 8 bases aligning to TRBD1. The ends lost 5 bases at V and 1 base at J; junction bases unmatched: 9. Germline CDR1 reads LNHDA; CDR2 reads SQIVND (reference sequence). This CDR3 spans 16 amino acids. The chain's CDR3 is CASSVYGQGHNYGYTF. CDR3 nucleotide sequence: TGTGCCAGTAGTGTATACGGACAGGGCCATAACTATGGCTACACCTTC.

V usage is TRBV30 and J usage is TRBJ2-1; maybe TRBD1 (8 bases). V was shortened by 2 bases and J by 6 bases, with 14 bases between the two germline ends. This CDR3 is built from 14 residues. Germline CDR1 and CDR2: GTSNPN and SVGIG (reference sequence). The chain's CDR3 is CAWSRQGRVNEQFF. CDR3 DNA sequence: TGTGCCTGGAGTCGACAGGGGAGGGTCAATGAGCAGTTCTTC.

This sequence joins TRBV20-1 and TRBJ2-3, with D perhaps matching TRBD1 (7 bases). Trimming removed 3 bases from V and 4 bases from J, with 14 bases in between. Germline V lookup: CDR1 DFQATT, CDR2 SNEGSKA (reference sequence). The CDR3 consists of 14 residues. The DNA for the CDR3 is TGCAGTGCTAGTATTTCCAGGGGGGCAGATACGCAGTATTTT. This gives the protein CSASISRGADTQYF.